Each of the 4 T cell receptor beta chains below was sequenced from the same sample in a study of neoadjuvant anti-PD-1 for oral cavity cancer. Using immunoSEQ multiplex PCR, the repertoire was profiled, and TCRdb retains in-frame clones only, with some absent. The table records more than 13,000 clones, roughly 74% of them present only once. Time point meaning: after neoadjuvant nivolumab, at surgical resection. The sample consisted of PBMCs, taken after nivolumab (anti-PD-1) treatment. The receptors here all came from a person aged 35-79 years with oral cavity squamous cell carcinoma.

The genes are TRBV18 and TRBJ2-5, with 8 bases identical to TRBD2. Germline CDR1 is KGHSH and CDR2 is LQKENI. The CDR3 length is 16 residues. V trimming: 4 bases; J trimming: 2 bases; junction bases outside the gene matches: 9. CDR3 nucleotides: TGTGCCAGCTCACAAGCCCCACTAGCGGAACAAGAGACCCAGTACTTC. The encoded protein is CASSQAPLAEQETQYF.

This sequence joins TRBV4-2 and TRBJ1-5; no clear D. Looked up from germline, CDR1 is LGHNA and CDR2 is YNFKEQ. This CDR3 contains 16 residues. Trimming pared 0 bases from V and 0 bases from J, leaving 9 bases between. The CDR3 coding sequence is TGTGCCAGCAGCCAAGAAACGGCGGATAGCAATCAGCCCCAGCATTTT. Protein: CASSQETADSNQPQHF.

The chain combines TRBV18 with TRBJ2-7, with TRBD1 matching over 10 bases. V dropped 0 bases and J dropped 3; count of bases not matched to a gene: 2. This CDR3 spans 15 amino acids. CDR1 and CDR2 from the germline V gene are KGHSH and LQKENI. CDR3 sequence reads: CASSPPGTGVYEQYF. The CDR3 DNA follows: TGTGCCAGCTCACCACCCGGGACAGGGGTCTACGAGCAGTACTTC.

A word on this clone: Its ends do not fully match the called genes, so a read error is possible. V usage is TRBV7-7 and J usage is TRBJ2-2; 8 bases are a match to TRBD2. Germline CDR1 SSHAT, CDR2 FNYEAQ (reference sequence). The CDR3 has 15 amino acids. As DNA, the CDR3 is TGTGCTAGCAGTCCCCGGGAGGGGGGCACCGGGGAGCTGTTTTTT. Amino acid sequence: CASSPREGGTGELFF. Supplemented by reference TRBV7-7 and TRBJ2-2, the full variable domain reads GAGVSQSPRYKVTKRGQDVTLRCDPISSHATLYWYQQALGQGPEFLTYFNYEAQPDKSGLPSDRFSAERPEGSISTLTIQRTEQRDSAMYRCASSPREGGTGELFFGEGSRLTVL.